Each of the 8 T cell receptor beta chains below was sequenced from the same sample in a study of Ad26.COV2.S vaccination and SARS-CoV-2 variants. The data were produced by immunoSEQ multiplex PCR, yet TCRdb's version contains in-frame clones alone and is incomplete. The table lists around 380,000 clones, 70% to 90% of them singletons. The treatment denotes: about 20 received Ad26.COV2.S at low or high dose, single or two shots; roughly five received placebo; per-sample allocation not given. Sampling took place 63 days after the first vaccine or placebo injection. The sequencing here drew on peripheral blood, taken in a trial of Ad26.COV2.S vaccine versus placebo. The source is a person aged 18-65 years who received the Ad26.COV2.S COVID-19 vaccine or a placebo.

V and J are TRBV3-1 (or the pseudogene TRBV3-2) and TRBJ1-6, with D maybe TRBD1 (6 bases). CDR1 is LGHDT and CDR2 is YNNKEL in the germline V gene (reference sequence). The CDR3 runs to 14 residues. The V end lost 6 bases, the J end lost 10 bases, and 16 bases lay between the germline ends. The CDR3 coding sequence is TGTGCCAGCAGTTCGGGCGGGACACCGTCACCCCTCCACTTT. Amino acid sequence: CASSSGGTPSPLHF.

To note about this clone: Other DNA sequences of this sample code for an identical CDR3. This rearrangement joins TRBV9 to TRBJ1-3, with D tentatively TRBD1 (6 bases). CDR3 length equals 12 residues. V lost 2 bases to trimming and J lost 7 bases, with 7 bases between them. Germline CDR1 SGDLS, CDR2 YYNGEE. The CDR3 is CASSVQGNTIYF. The CDR3 bases are TGTGCCAGCAGCGTGCAGGGGAACACCATATATTTT.

In the case of this clone: This is likely a read error, given that the CDR3 carries no conserved phenylalanine or tryptophan at its end. This CDR3 is CASSQRDRTIYSNQPQHL. CDR3 bases: TGTGCCAGCAGTCAAAGGGACAGAACGATCTATAGCAATCAGCCCCAGCATCTT. This chain uses TRBV6-2 or TRBV6-3 with TRBJ1-5, with 7 nucleotides matching TRBD1. Germline V gene sequence: CDR1 MNHEY, CDR2 SVGEGT. V dropped 5 bases and J dropped 0; count of bases not matched to a gene: 13. CDR3 length: 18 amino acids.

The genes are TRBV11-2 and TRBJ2-5; 11 nucleotides match TRBD2. The ends lost 1 base at V and 2 bases at J; junction bases unmatched: 0. CDR1 and CDR2 (germline): SGHAT, FQNNGV. CDR3 length: 15 residues. As DNA, the CDR3 is TGTGCCAGCAGCTTAGGGACTAGCGGGCAAGAGACCCAGTACTTC. It translates to CASSLGTSGQETQYF.

This rearrangement joins TRBV29-1 to TRBJ1-2; no firm D call. CDR3 length equals 11 residues. Germline CDR1 and CDR2: SQVTM and ANQGSEA. V lost 4 bases, J lost 2 bases, and 5 bases lay in between. CDR3 DNA sequence: TGCAGCGTTGTACACAACTATGGCTACACCTTC. It specifies CSVVHNYGYTF.

This chain links TRBV19 with TRBJ1-4; D gene ambiguous. With 1 base removed from V and 6 bases from J, the gap between germline ends came to 12 bases. The CDR3 length is 15 residues. Germline V lookup: CDR1 LNHDA, CDR2 SQIVND (reference sequence). The CDR3 loop reads CASSIVGVQHEKLFF. CDR3 coding DNA: TGTGCCAGTAGTATAGTCGGGGTACAGCATGAAAAACTGTTTTTT.

V and J are TRBV7-9 and TRBJ1-1, with 7 bases lining up with TRBD1. In germline, CDR1 is SEHNR, CDR2 FQNEAQ (reference sequence). V lost 2 bases and J lost 3; bases outside the gene matches: 3. There are 14 residues in the CDR3. CDR3 region: CASSLTGVHTEAFF. The CDR3, as DNA: TGTGCCAGCAGCTTAACAGGGGTTCACACTGAAGCTTTCTTT.

DNA for the CDR3: TGCGCCAGCAGCTACGGGACAGGGGCCCAAGAGACCCAGTACTTC. This gives the protein CASSYGTGAQETQYF. The chain recombines TRBV5-1 with TRBJ2-5; 10 nucleotides line up with TRBD1. The CDR3 spans 15 residues. Per the germline V gene, CDR1 is SGHRS and CDR2 is YFSETQ. The J segment lost 1 base and the V segment lost 3 bases, leaving 3 bases of the junction unmatched. Supplemented by reference TRBV5-1 and TRBJ2-5, the full variable domain reads KAGVTQTPRYLIKTRGQQVTLSCSPISGHRSVSWYQQTPGQGLQFLFEYFSETQRNKGNFPGRFSGRQFSNSRSEMNVSTLELGDSALYLCASSYGTGAQETQYFGPGTRLLVL.